These 12 T cell receptor beta chains originate from one sample sequenced in a study of blood T cell repertoires in COVID-19. Generated by immunoSEQ multiplex PCR, the TCRdb table keeps only in-frame clones and is missing some. The table records 43,000 or so clones, roughly 87% of them present only once. Sequencing was carried out using peripheral blood. The receptors come from a woman aged 55-70 years with acute or convalescent COVID-19.

This chain links TRBV6-2 or TRBV6-3 with TRBJ1-3; D possibly corresponds to TRBD1 (5 bases). Between the trimmed V and J ends, which lost 0 bases and 8 bases, there was a span of 20 bases. The CDR3 length is 17 residues. Germline CDR1 and CDR2: MNHEY and SVGEGT. The CDR3 nucleotides read TGTGCCAGCAGTTACTCGGTGGTGCAGGGCGGCCAAGACACCATATATTTT. Protein product: CASSYSVVQGGQDTIYF.

V and J are TRBV7-5 and TRBJ2-7; the table's D call TRBD2 went unverified against the DNA. TRBV7-5 is annotated as a pseudogene. The CDR3 is made up of 13 amino acids. The CDR3 bases are TGTGTCAGCCCCCGGGGAAGAGCCTGCGAGCAGTACTTC. Its translation is CVSPRGRACEQYF.

The chain joins TRBV11-3 to TRBJ2-3, with D uncertain. Between the trimmed V and J ends, which lost 1 base and 2 bases, there was a span of 7 bases. The V gene's germline CDR1 is SGHNT and CDR2 YENEEA. The CDR3 totals 14 residues. In DNA form, the CDR3 reads TGTGCCAGCAGCTTAGGACGACTCACAGATACGCAGTATTTT. It yields the protein CASSLGRLTDTQYF.

The V call is TRBV2, the J call TRBJ1-1; D uncertain. Germline V gene data show CDR1 as SNHLY and CDR2 as FYNNEI. Between the trimmed V and J ends, which lost 1 base and 3 bases, there was a span of 3 bases. The CDR3 has 12 residues. The CDR3 DNA reads as TGTGCCAGCAGTGAAGACTACACTGAAGCTTTCTTT. Its translation is CASSEDYTEAFF. Full variable domain (rest looked up from reference TRBV2 and TRBJ1-1): EPEVTQTPSHQVTQMGQEVILRCVPISNHLYFYWYRQILGQKVEFLVSFYNNEISEKSEIFDDQFSVERPDGSNFTLKIRSTKLEDSAMYFCASSEDYTEAFFGQGTRLTVV.

In this sample, this clone turned up once. The chain links TRBV6-1 to TRBJ1-3; TRBD1 aligns across 7 bases. Germline V gene data show CDR1 as MNHNS and CDR2 as SASEGT. V was pared by 2 bases and J by 2 bases, with 3 bases of the junction left unmatched. The CDR3 covers 15 residues. In nucleotides, the CDR3 is TGTGCCAGCAGTGAACAGGGGGTTGCTGGAAACACCATATATTTT. Translated: CASSEQGVAGNTIYF.

The rearrangement links TRBV27 to TRBJ1-2; possible D gene TRBD1, 6 bases. V was clipped by 1 base and J by 0 bases, with 9 bases between them. Germline V lookup: CDR1 MNHEY, CDR2 SMNVEV (reference sequence). There are 15 residues in the CDR3. The CDR3 nucleotides are TGTGCCAGCAGTTTATTGGGGGCGCCTAACTATGGCTACACCTTC. Amino acid sequence: CASSLLGAPNYGYTF.

The gene calls are TRBV6-5 and TRBJ2-7, with 11 bases identical to TRBD1. The V gene end was trimmed by 8 bases and the J gene end by 7 bases; junction bases not matched to a gene: 7. Looked up from germline, CDR1 is MNHEY and CDR2 is SVGAGI. CDR3 size: 13 residues. As DNA, the CDR3 is TGTGCCAGCCGGGACAGGGGGGTTCGAGAGCAGTACTTC. It translates to CASRDRGVREQYF.

This clone was seen only a few times. The rearrangement joins TRBV7-2 to TRBJ2-5; perhaps TRBD2 as D (5 bases). V was shortened by 5 bases and J by 5 bases, with 12 bases between the two germline ends. CDR3 size: 13 residues. The germline gives CDR1 SGHTA, CDR2 FQGNSA. The CDR3 is CASSRRVQETQYF. The CDR3 coding sequence is TGTGCCAGCAGCCGGCGGGTTCAGGAGACCCAGTACTTC.

The chain combines TRBV2 with TRBJ1-1; a weak D match, TRBD1 (6 bases). From germline, CDR1 is SNHLY and CDR2 FYNNEI. Between the trimmed V and J ends, which lost 7 bases and 1 base, there was a span of 16 bases. The CDR3 sequence is 15 residues long. CDR3 residues: CASTRTDGGNTEAFF. The DNA of the CDR3 is TGTGCCAGCACTAGGACAGACGGCGGGAACACTGAAGCTTTCTTT.

CDR3 amino acids: CASISPMNTEAFF. Here the CDR3 DNA reads TGTGCCAGCATTTCCCCCATGAACACTGAAGCTTTCTTT. The chain carries TRBV6-6 and TRBJ1-1; D is unclear. Looked up from germline, CDR1 is MNHNY and CDR2 is SVGAGI (reference sequence). V was shortened by 7 bases and J by 0 bases, with 9 bases between the two germline ends. The CDR3 runs 13 residues.

The rearrangement uses TRBV19 and TRBJ2-2; TRBD1 matches at 10 bases. In germline, CDR1 is LNHDA, CDR2 SQIVND (reference sequence). V dropped 11 bases and J dropped 4; count of bases not matched to a gene: 7. The CDR3 runs 14 residues. The CDR3 region is CASLDRGSTGELFF. The CDR3 DNA sequence: TGTGCCTCCCTGGACAGGGGGAGCACCGGGGAGCTGTTTTTT. The full variable domain, its missing parts supplied by reference TRBV19 and TRBJ2-2, is DGGITQSPKYLFRKEGQNVTLSCEQNLNHDAMYWYRQDPGQGLRLIYYSQIVNDFQKGDIAEGYSVSREKKESFPLTVTSAQKNPTAFYLCASLDRGSTGELFFGEGSRLTVL.

The J gene is TRBJ2-5, the V gene TRBV6-2 or TRBV6-3; D tentatively reads TRBD1 or TRBD2 (5 bases each). Trimming took off 7 bases at V and 5 bases at J, with 17 bases between the two ends. Germline V lookup: CDR1 MNHEY, CDR2 SVGEGT. There are 14 residues in the CDR3. The CDR3 coding sequence is TGTGCCAGCACCCCGGGGCCGGCGGCGGAGACCCAGTACTTC. Protein: CASTPGPAAETQYF.